The 26 T cell receptor beta chains in this list originate from one sample, sequenced in a study of technical replicates of blood from a handful of donors. Measured with immunoSEQ multiplex PCR; TCRdb has only the in-frame clones, and not every one. The sample includes about 84,000 clones, roughly 98% seen only once; the top ten take around 0.15%. Sequencing was carried out using T cells isolated from PBMCs. These receptors were taken from a human donor in good health.

The rearrangement uses TRBV7-9 and TRBJ1-1; D not certain. V was cut by 4 bases and J by 3 bases, with 9 bases left in between. Per germline, CDR1 SEHNR and CDR2 FQNEAQ (reference sequence). There are 13 residues in the CDR3. CDR3: CASSSPGDTEAFF. In nucleotides, the CDR3 is TGTGCCAGCAGCTCCCCCGGGGACACTGAAGCTTTCTTT.

The chain is built from TRBV6-1 and TRBJ1-4; weak D call: TRBD1 (6 bases). The germline V gene has CDR1 MNHNS and CDR2 SASEGT. The CDR3 has 17 amino acids. Trimming pared 2 bases from V and 3 bases from J, leaving 16 bases between. In DNA form, the CDR3 reads TGTGCCAGCAGTGAAATGGGGTGGGGGCAGCCTAATGAAAAACTGTTTTTT. This gives the protein CASSEMGWGQPNEKLFF.

The chain recombines TRBV13 with TRBJ1-1; D gene ambiguous. Germline lookup yields CDR1 PRHDT and CDR2 FYEKMQ (reference sequence). The CDR3 contains 11 residues. Trimming left V 5 bases short and J 3 bases short, with 4 bases between. The CDR3 nucleotides are TGTGCCAGCAGCCTGTACACTGAAGCTTTCTTT. Translation: CASSLYTEAFF.

This chain connects TRBV10-3 to TRBJ1-2, with 10 bases lining up with TRBD1. CDR3 size: 13 residues. J lost 6 bases, V lost 7 bases, and 5 bases had no gene match. Looked up from germline, CDR1 is ENHRY and CDR2 is SYGVKD. CDR3: CAINRQGANGYTF. The CDR3 DNA sequence: TGTGCCATCAACCGACAGGGGGCGAATGGCTACACCTTC.

This clone was detected once. V gene TRBV19 combines with J gene TRBJ1-2; 10 nucleotides line up with TRBD1. V gave up 6 bases and J gave up 3 bases; unmatched junction bases: 7. The CDR3 is 15 residues long. Per germline, CDR1 LNHDA and CDR2 SQIVND (reference sequence). CDR3 bases: TGTGCCAGTAGCCCGATCGGGACAGGGGACTATGGCTACACCTTC. Translated, it gives CASSPIGTGDYGYTF.

V gene TRBV9 combines with J gene TRBJ2-7, with 12 bases identical to TRBD2. CDR1 and CDR2 from the germline V gene are SGDLS and YYNGEE. The CDR3 loop spans 16 amino acids. V was clipped by 0 bases and J by 5 bases; unmatched bases: 6. The CDR3 coding sequence is TGTGCCAGCAGCGTAGGGCTAGCGGGGGGGCGGCACGAGCAGTACTTC. Its translation: CASSVGLAGGRHEQYF. The variable domain in full, with the rest retrieved from reference TRBV9 and TRBJ2-7, is DSGVTQTPKHLITATGQRVTLRCSPRSGDLSVYWYQQSLDQGLQFLIQYYNGEERAKGNILERFSAQQFPDLHSELNLSSLELGDSALYFCASSVGLAGGRHEQYFGPGTRLTVT.

The chain joins TRBV4-2 to TRBJ2-5, with 9 bases identical to TRBD2. Trimming took 0 bases from V and 5 from J; bases not matched to a gene: 7. CDR1 and CDR2 (germline): LGHNA, YNFKEQ. This CDR3 is 16 amino acids long. CDR3 in DNA: TGTGCCAGCAGCCAAGATCCAGCGGGAGGTATGGAGACCCAGTACTTC. Protein: CASSQDPAGGMETQYF.

This chain joins TRBV2 and TRBJ2-2; 8 bases map to TRBD1. Trimming cost V 7 bases and J 0 bases; bases outside gene matches: 4. Germline V CDR1 and CDR2: SNHLY, FYNNEI. CDR3 length: 15 residues. The CDR3 loop is CASTGQGANTGELFF. CDR3 DNA sequence: TGTGCCAGCACCGGACAGGGCGCGAACACCGGGGAGCTGTTTTTT.

The chain couples TRBV29-1 to TRBJ2-3; a weak D match, TRBD1 (5 bases). Trimming took 5 bases from V and 2 from J, leaving 11 bases between them. This CDR3 has 13 residues. The germline V gene encodes CDR1 SQVTM and CDR2 ANQGSEA. The CDR3 DNA is TGCAGCGTTCCTGGACAAGTCACAGATACGCAGTATTTT. Translation gives CSVPGQVTDTQYF.

V and J are TRBV6-5 and TRBJ1-2, with 10 bases identical to TRBD1. CDR1 is MNHEY, CDR2 SVGAGI, per germline. The CDR3 is 13 residues long. Trimming took 6 bases from V and 7 from J; bases not matched to a gene: 5. As DNA, the CDR3 is TGTGCCAGCAGGACAGGGGGCGACCTTGGCTACACCTTC. Translated, it gives CASRTGGDLGYTF.

CDR3 coding DNA: TGTGCCAGCAGGGACAGGGTAGTCAATAGCAATCAGCCCCAGCATTTT. Protein: CASRDRVVNSNQPQHF. This sequence joins TRBV5-8 and TRBJ1-5, with 8 bases fitting TRBD1. CDR1 and CDR2 (germline): SGHTS, YDEGEE. CDR3 length: 16 residues. Trimming took 5 bases from V and 0 from J; bases not matched to a gene: 7.

The chain recombines TRBV25-1 with TRBJ2-7; perhaps TRBD1 as D (5 bases). The CDR3 is made up of 15 amino acids. CDR1 MGHDK and CDR2 SYGVNS come from the germline V gene. The V end was cut by 7 bases, the J end by 2 bases, with 18 bases between. CDR3 coding DNA: TGTGCCAGCACTGTATCGGCAGGGTGGACCTACGAGCAGTACTTC. This sequence encodes CASTVSAGWTYEQYF.

J is TRBJ2-1 and V is TRBV13; D is perhaps TRBD2 (6 bases). This CDR3 is 15 amino acids long. Looked up from germline, CDR1 is PRHDT and CDR2 is FYEKMQ (reference sequence). The V gene lost 3 bases and the J gene lost 6 bases, with 15 bases spanning the gap. The CDR3 sequence is CASSFSGVSGNEQFF. The CDR3 region has the DNA TGTGCCAGCAGCTTTTCGGGAGTCTCGGGCAATGAGCAGTTCTTC.

This chain links TRBV6-5 with TRBJ2-1; 7 bases line up with TRBD1. After removal of 4 bases from V and 0 bases from J, the junction contained 0 bases not matched to a gene. The CDR3 runs to 14 residues. The germline V gene encodes CDR1 MNHEY and CDR2 SVGAGI. The CDR3, as DNA: TGTGCCAGCAGTTCAGGGGGCTCCTACAATGAGCAGTTCTTC. Its translation: CASSSGGSYNEQFF.

About this clone: Compared with germline, one end of the junction differs, possibly owing to a read error. The chain recombines TRBV7-6 with TRBJ2-5; no reliable D call. The CDR3 has 16 residues. Germline V gene data show CDR1 as SGHVS and CDR2 as FNYEAQ. The CDR3 DNA is TGTGCCAGCAGCCCACGGCTGCAAGCGCCATCCCCTCGATTAGACTTC. Protein sequence: CASSPRLQAPSPRLDF.

The chain employs TRBV5-5 and TRBJ2-7; no clear D. The germline gives CDR1 SGHKS, CDR2 YYEKEE (reference sequence). V lost 2 bases to trimming and J lost 4 bases, with 7 bases between them. The CDR3 runs 12 residues. The CDR3, as DNA: TGTGCCAGCAGCTTTGAGAGGTACGAGCAGTACTTC. The encoded protein is CASSFERYEQYF.

The chain employs TRBV27 and TRBJ1-5; D call uncertain. From germline, CDR1 is MNHEY and CDR2 SMNVEV (reference sequence). CDR3 size: 15 residues. The V end lost 1 base, the J end lost 3 bases, and 10 bases lay between the germline ends. CDR3 nucleotides: TGTGCCAGCAGTTTATTGGGAGGCAACAATCAGCCCCAGCATTTT. This translates into CASSLLGGNNQPQHF.

The rearrangement uses TRBV18 and TRBJ2-1, with a weak D call TRBD2 (6 bases). The CDR3 is made up of 16 amino acids. Trimming pared 4 bases from V and 0 bases from J, leaving 13 bases between. Germline CDR1 and CDR2: KGHSH and LQKENI. The CDR3 loop is CASSRSVGSSYNEQFF. The CDR3 nucleotides are TGTGCCAGCTCACGCTCGGTCGGGAGCTCCTACAATGAGCAGTTCTTC.

The J gene is TRBJ2-5, the V gene TRBV2; TRBD1 is a possible D gene (6 bases). There are 14 residues in the CDR3. The germline V gene has CDR1 SNHLY and CDR2 FYNNEI. V was cut by 4 bases and J by 4 bases, with 13 bases left in between. The CDR3 region is CASSATDRLETQYF. CDR3 DNA sequence: TGTGCCAGCAGTGCTACCGACAGGCTAGAGACCCAGTACTTC.

The J gene is TRBJ2-1, the V gene TRBV4-1; 9 bases line up with TRBD1. The germline gives CDR1 MGHRA, CDR2 YSYEKL. The trim removed 1 base at V and 7 bases at J, leaving 5 bases unmatched. The CDR3 spans 15 residues. CDR3 sequence (DNA): TGCGCCAGCAGCCAAGGGACAGGGGTTTGGAATGAGCAGTTCTTC. Translating it yields CASSQGTGVWNEQFF.

The V and J genes are TRBV18 and TRBJ2-7; 7 nucleotides match TRBD1. The germline CDR1 and CDR2 sequences are KGHSH and LQKENI. CDR3 length: 16 amino acids. V gave up 2 bases and J gave up 4 bases; unmatched junction bases: 11. CDR3 sequence: CASSPKGAGVEYEQYF. In nucleotides, the CDR3 is TGTGCCAGCTCACCAAAGGGGGCAGGTGTGGAGTACGAGCAGTACTTC.

The V and J genes are TRBV5-4 and TRBJ2-7; 12 bases are a match to TRBD2. CDR1 and CDR2 from the germline V gene are SGHNT and YYREEE (reference sequence). Trimming removed 0 bases from V and 6 bases from J; junction bases left unmatched: 7. The CDR3 runs 16 residues. Here the CDR3 reads CASSLGLAGALVEQYF. The CDR3 DNA reads TGTGCCAGCAGCTTGGGACTAGCGGGAGCTCTCGTCGAGCAGTACTTC.

The chain carries TRBV2 and TRBJ1-5; 8 bases align to TRBD1. V dropped 6 bases and J dropped 7; count of bases not matched to a gene: 8. From germline, CDR1 is SNHLY and CDR2 FYNNEI. CDR3 length: 14 amino acids. For the CDR3, the DNA is TGTGCCAGCAGCACCGGGACAGGCGGCCAGCCCCAGCATTTT. It translates to CASSTGTGGQPQHF.

The V gene is TRBV7-6, the J gene TRBJ2-1; 8 bases are shared with TRBD1. Germline V lookup: CDR1 SGHVS, CDR2 FNYEAQ. This CDR3 contains 16 residues. J lost 3 bases, V lost 4 bases, and 8 bases had no gene match. CDR3 sequence (DNA): TGTGCCAGCAGCTCAACAGGGGGTTTAGGCTACAATGAGCAGTTCTTC. It encodes CASSSTGGLGYNEQFF.

The chain combines TRBV4-2 with TRBJ2-5; 7 nucleotides align to TRBD2. Germline CDR1 LGHNA, CDR2 YNFKEQ. After removal of 1 base from V and 2 bases from J, the junction contained 7 bases not matched to a gene. The CDR3 runs to 16 residues. DNA of the CDR3: TGTGCCAGCAGCCAAGGGCCTGCTAGCGGACAAGAGACCCAGTACTTC. Protein sequence: CASSQGPASGQETQYF.

The genes are TRBV6-5 and TRBJ1-2; 9 nucleotides match TRBD1. The CDR3 consists of 15 residues. Losses at the gene ends were 2 bases for V and 8 bases for J; bases not matched to a gene: 9. Germline V lookup: CDR1 MNHEY, CDR2 SVGAGI. CDR3 in amino acids: CASSYTGQGSGGYTF. DNA of the CDR3: TGTGCCAGCAGTTACACGGGACAGGGTTCGGGGGGCTACACCTTC.